This TCR beta chain was sequenced during a study of blood T cell repertoires in COVID-19. Study background: COVID-19 samples from acute and convalescent phases originated in the United States, Italy and Spain. Sources were T cells, B-cell-depleted T cells, or PBMCs; the material itself was cDNA or gDNA.

In the study's own analysis: Reference gene primer amplification gave estimated nucleated cell counts. Data came from immunoSEQ multiplex PCR; TCRdb stores just in-frame clones and leaves some out. V, J and clone size were drawn from that table, and D and trimming were deduced from the DNA. This table holds about 200,000 clones, about 85% found once. The V gene lost 1 base and the J gene lost 4 bases, with 14 bases spanning the gap. In germline, CDR1 is SGHDT, CDR2 YYEEEE. CDR3 size: 15 residues. The chain links TRBV5-6 to TRBJ2-5; TRBD2 might be the D (6 bases). Sequenced sample: peripheral blood. The clonotype was recovered from a woman of 80 years or more with acute or convalescent COVID-19. In DNA, the CDR3 is TGTGCCAGCAGCTTGATCGCGGGAAATAGAGAGACCCAGTACTTC. Its translation: CASSLIAGNRETQYF.